This T cell receptor (beta chain) was captured by sequencing in a study of blood T cell repertoires in COVID-19 (dated by TCRdb to about 2020). Background on the whole study: Samples from collaborators originated in the United States, Italy and Spain and spanned both the acute and convalescent phases of COVID-19. The material from the prospective study consisted of cDNA or gDNA derived from T cells, B-cell-depleted T cells, or PBMCs. Subjects who had been exposed to COVID-19, were actively infected with it, or had recovered from it provided the deeply sampled blood TCRbeta repertoires that made up the dataset. The repertoires were released in a freely available public database meant as a resource for research on the immune response to SARS-CoV-2. The samples were drawn from the first 160 participants of the ongoing ImmuneRACE study and from some 1,300 subjects provided by 6 global collaborators. The sample metadata nearly always contained a de-identified subject ID, COVID-19 status, age in years and sex. Where HLA class I and class II types were available, the types were taken from metadata supplied by the sample provider, not from assay-based typing. Points the paper makes about the study in general: How much clinical and demographic metadata was included differed by source and by participant, and the metadata was provided uncurated.

Note on this clone: Its binding antigen is unknown. No much larger clonotype is one base removed from it; base qualities were not supplied.

Via the germline V gene (reference sequence), CDR1 is SGHNT and CDR2 YYREEE. The junction carries 8 bases between V and J, which are trimmed by 1 base and 1 base respectively. The CDR3 has 14 amino acids, counting the end cysteine and phenylalanine. CDR3 DNA is the only sequence kept; it has 42 bases, read in frame from the first base. TCRbeta CDR3 regions were amplified from genomic DNA using the immunoSEQ Assay, a bias-controlled multiplex PCR. On the authors' methods: The number of nucleated cells in each sample was estimated by amplification of reference gene primers within the assay. To quantify the absolute abundance of each unique TCRbeta CDR3 rearrangement, sequence reads were collapsed and filtered. For each sample, productive Simpson clonality was calculated as the square root of Simpson's diversity index across productive rearrangements. TCRdb's version of the immuneACCESS table is confined to in-frame rearrangements and falls short of the full clone set. An unresolved V gene accounts for under half of the shortfall where checked; the remainder is of unknown origin. The DNA was the basis for D and trimming; V, J and clone size are from that table. The sample records almost 200,000 clones, around 89% of which are singletons. Roughly 8.1% of the sample is in the top ten clones.

Participants in the prospective study were enrolled through a virtual design, were aged about 18 to 89 years, and lived in about two dozen United States geographic areas. In the prospective study, cohorts were assigned on the basis of participant-reported clinical history obtained from a screening survey and a study questionnaire. ImmuneRACE Cohort 3 recovered participants were defined by two consecutive negative NP/OP PCR tests, healthcare professional clearance, or symptom resolution. In the prospective study, mobile phlebotomists collected whole blood, serum and a nasopharyngeal or oropharyngeal swab from each participant. Participants in the prospective study had the option to provide additional blood draws and questionnaires over a roughly 2-month period. Prospective study blood samples were shipped either frozen or at room temperature before DNA extraction.

The chain is encoded by TRBV5-4 joined to TRBJ1-1; perhaps TRBD1 is the D gene, with 6 bases matching. The source of this sequence is a young woman who had recovered from COVID-19. The sequencing sample was made of PBMCs or T cells enriched from blood (not recorded which). This receptor carries the CDR3 CASSLQGKNTEAFF. The DNA sequence reads TGTGCCAGCAGCTTGCAGGGGAAGAACACTGAAGCTTTCTTT.